These T cell receptor beta chains were read from a single sample in a study of blood T cell repertoires in COVID-19. The data were produced by immunoSEQ multiplex PCR, yet TCRdb's version contains in-frame clones alone and is incomplete. The sample includes some 200,000 clones, about 89% seen only once; the top ten take about 5%. Sample: peripheral blood. The source of these receptors is a woman aged 35 to 49 with acute or convalescent COVID-19. Each CDR3 is given with its conserved first and last residue. A D gene is named only where the DNA matches it firmly. Expanded clones are given a class, and other clones once, few, many or no size at all.

v_call: TRBV24-1
d_call: TRBD1
j_call: TRBJ2-5
clone_size: NA
cdr3_nt: TGTGCCACCAGTGAGGGACAGAGTGGAGAGACCCAGTACTTC
cdr3_aa: CATSEGQSGETQYF

v_call: TRBV7-8
d_call: NA
j_call: TRBJ1-1
clone_size: once
cdr3_nt: TGTGCCAGCAGCAGAACAGGGAGTGGGATCTTCGCTGAAGCTTTCTTT
cdr3_aa: CASSRTGSGIFAEAFF

v_call: TRBV9
d_call: NA
j_call: TRBJ1-6
clone_size: NA
cdr3_nt: TGTGCCAGCAGCGTAAGGGGGAAGGAGAATTCACCCCTCCACTTT
cdr3_aa: CASSVRGKENSPLHF

v_call: TRBV5-4
d_call: NA
j_call: TRBJ2-2
clone_size: few
cdr3_nt: TGTGCCAGCAGCCCACAGGTTACCGGGGAGCTGTTTTTT
cdr3_aa: CASSPQVTGELFF

v_call: TRBV12-5
d_call: TRBD1
j_call: TRBJ1-6
clone_size: NA
cdr3_nt: TGTGCTAGTGGTTTGGAAACCGGGACAGGGGAAAGCTCCTATAATTCACCCCTCCACTTT
cdr3_aa: CASGLETGTGESSYNSPLHF

v_call: TRBV5-1
d_call: TRBD1
j_call: TRBJ1-2
clone_size: NA
cdr3_nt: TGCGCCAGCAGCTCCCGGACAGGCGGCCGCTTTTATGGCTACACCTTC
cdr3_aa: CASSSRTGGRFYGYTF

v_call: TRBV5-1
d_call: NA
j_call: TRBJ1-1
clone_size: NA
cdr3_nt: TGCGCCAGCAGCTCGCAGGGCGGAAGGTTCATGAACACTGAAGCTTTCTTT
cdr3_aa: CASSSQGGRFMNTEAFF

v_call: TRBV6-5
d_call: TRBD1
j_call: TRBJ1-2
clone_size: NA
cdr3_nt: TGTGCCAGCAGTTATACAGGGGGGGCCTATGGCTACACCTTC
cdr3_aa: CASSYTGGAYGYTF

v_call: TRBV1
d_call: NA
j_call: TRBJ2-1
clone_size: NA
cdr3_nt: TGCACCAGGCTGTTGGGGCAGGGGAAAAATGAGCAGTTCTTC
cdr3_aa: CTRLLGQGKNEQFF

v_call: TRBV18
d_call: TRBD1
j_call: TRBJ1-4
clone_size: once
cdr3_nt: TGTGCCAGCTCACCCCGACAGGGTACAAATGAAAAACTGTTTTTT
cdr3_aa: CASSPRQGTNEKLFF

v_call: TRBV6-5
d_call: NA
j_call: TRBJ1-1
clone_size: NA
cdr3_nt: TGTGCCAGCAGTTACTCGAAGAGGGTTGTCACTGAAGCTTTCTTT
cdr3_aa: CASSYSKRVVTEAFF

v_call: TRBV28
d_call: NA
j_call: TRBJ1-4
clone_size: NA
cdr3_nt: TGTGCCAGCACCCTAGGCGGAAGGGAAAAACTGTTTTTT
cdr3_aa: CASTLGGREKLFF

v_call: TRBV19
d_call: TRBD1
j_call: TRBJ1-5
clone_size: NA
cdr3_nt: TGTGCCTCCTGGGACAGTAGCAATCAGCCCCAGCATTTT
cdr3_aa: CASWDSSNQPQHF

v_call: TRBV18
d_call: NA
j_call: TRBJ1-1
clone_size: NA
cdr3_nt: TGTGCCAGCTCACCCGGAATTAGCAGAACTGAAGCTTTCTTT
cdr3_aa: CASSPGISRTEAFF

v_call: TRBV6-5
d_call: NA
j_call: TRBJ2-1
clone_size: NA
cdr3_nt: TGTGCCAGCAGTTATGACTGGAGCTCCTACAATGAGCAGTTCTTC
cdr3_aa: CASSYDWSSYNEQFF